This T cell receptor beta chain was sequenced during a study of early T cells in non-severe SARS-CoV-2 infection (dated by TCRdb to about 2021). Notes on the research overall: Because TCR sequencing was done on bulk RNA from unsorted whole blood, the alpha and beta chains could not be paired.

The paper as a whole reports these results and caveats: Matching against VDJdb was skewed toward anti-spike CD8 responses, likely underestimated virus-specific expansions, and missed private and CD4 specificities.

Via the germline V gene, CDR1 is MNHEY and CDR2 SVGAGI. The CDR3 numbers 14 residues from cysteine through phenylalanine. Kept here is only the CDR3 DNA, which spans 42 bases and is read in frame from base 1. V is clipped by 2 bases and J by 5 bases, and the sequence between their germline boundaries is 11 bases long. Library creation used 5' RACE. TCRdb records NextSeq 500 as the sequencer. To correct for sequencing error and PCR bias, the TCR library protocol tagged individual cDNA molecules with unique molecular identifiers. Both TCR alpha and beta chains were sequenced, and tight co-correlation was observed between alpha and beta sequence abundances in each sample. The authors' pipeline ran thus. V gene, J gene and CDR3 annotation of TCR sequences was performed with Decombinator V4. TCRs were defined as expanded if a significant change between any two time points was detected under a Poisson model with p below 0.0001. TCR abundances were normalised to the total number of TCRs sequenced in each sample and reported as counts per million. TRAV1-2 paired with TRAJ12, TRAJ20 or TRAJ33 defined MAIT TCRs, while TRAV10 paired with TRAJ18 defined iNKT TCRs. VDJdb, accessed 1 November 2021, was searched for CMV, EBV and SARS-CoV-2 annotated TCRs, with TCRs annotated for multiple antigens excluded. The raw public data were reprocessed by TCRdb itself: fastp quality trimming at Q25, MiXCR clonotype calling, in-frame beta chains only. Here each entry gathers all rows of one CDR3 protein and keeps the most common genes and DNA. None of the V and J calls come from the authors' own analysis; TCRdb made them. For this sample there are 85,000 to 100,000 distinct CDR3 sequences; approximately 10% appear just once. Approximately 4.5% of the sample is held by the ten biggest clonotypes.

This was a case-control study nested in a cohort of healthcare workers in London, UK, who had nasopharyngeal swab PCR tests and blood samples taken every week. Between 23 and 31 March 2020, the week of the UK lockdown, healthcare workers were enrolled and then followed up weekly for as long as 16 weeks. Concerning this clonotype: It lacks a known antigen. The record has no base qualities; no much larger clone is one base away.

This clonotype was sampled from an adult who was a healthcare worker with PCR-confirmed SARS-CoV-2 infection or an uninfected control (not recorded which). The chain links TRBV6-5 with TRBJ2-3, and the D gene may be TRBD2, 6 bases matching. This specimen consisted of whole blood, obtained at baseline. At the DNA level, the sequence is TGTGCCAGCAGTTACGACGGGAGTGGAGATACGCAGTATTTT. This yields the protein CASSYDGSGDTQYF.